This T cell receptor (beta chain) was obtained from a study of blood T cell repertoires in COVID-19. Whole-study context: COVID-19 samples collected from the United States, Italy and Spain covered acute and convalescent phases. From T cells, B-cell-depleted T cells, or PBMCs came the material, which was cDNA or gDNA.

Cohort assignment relied on participant-reported clinical history. Cohort 3 recovered donors had two negative PCRs, clearance, or symptom resolution. Assay used: immunoSEQ multiplex PCR; TCRdb lists only in-frame clones, some missing. Of some 130,000 clones listed, roughly three quarters are singletons. The CDR3 totals 14 residues. The germline V gene encodes CDR1 SGDLS and CDR2 YYNGEE. Trimming pared 0 bases from V and 4 bases from J, leaving 10 bases between. The receptor was derived from a woman in her forties or fifties who had recovered from COVID-19. The sequencing input was PBMCs or T cells enriched from blood (not recorded which). The genes are TRBV9 and TRBJ2-5; unclear D gene. The CDR3 reads CASSVGLALETQYF. CDR3 sequence (DNA): TGTGCCAGCAGCGTAGGACTCGCCCTAGAGACCCAGTACTTC.